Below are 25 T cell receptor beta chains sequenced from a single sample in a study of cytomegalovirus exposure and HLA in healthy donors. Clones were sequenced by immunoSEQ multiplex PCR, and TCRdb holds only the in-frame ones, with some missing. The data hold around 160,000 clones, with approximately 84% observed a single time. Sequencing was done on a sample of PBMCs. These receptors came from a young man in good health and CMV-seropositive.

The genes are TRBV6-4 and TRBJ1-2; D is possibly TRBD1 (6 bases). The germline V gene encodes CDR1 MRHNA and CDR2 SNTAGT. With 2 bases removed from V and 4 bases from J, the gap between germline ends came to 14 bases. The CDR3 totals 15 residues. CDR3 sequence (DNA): TGTGCCAGCAGTGACCGGCCAGGGGAAGGCTATGGCTACACCTTC. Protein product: CASSDRPGEGYGYTF.

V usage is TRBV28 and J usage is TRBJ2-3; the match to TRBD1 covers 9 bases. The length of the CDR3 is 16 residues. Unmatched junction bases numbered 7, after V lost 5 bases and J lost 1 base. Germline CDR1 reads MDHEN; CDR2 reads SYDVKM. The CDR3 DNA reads TGTGCCAGCAGTGAAACGGGACAGGGCCGCACAGATACGCAGTATTTT. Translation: CASSETGQGRTDTQYF.

CDR3 in DNA: TGTGCCAGCAGCTTAGACACAGGGGACTACGAGCAGTACTTC. Translated, it gives CASSLDTGDYEQYF. The genes are TRBV11-3 and TRBJ2-7; TRBD1 matches at 7 bases. The CDR3 extends over 14 amino acids. V gave up 0 bases and J gave up 3 bases; unmatched junction bases: 2. Germline loops: CDR1 SGHNT, CDR2 YENEEA.

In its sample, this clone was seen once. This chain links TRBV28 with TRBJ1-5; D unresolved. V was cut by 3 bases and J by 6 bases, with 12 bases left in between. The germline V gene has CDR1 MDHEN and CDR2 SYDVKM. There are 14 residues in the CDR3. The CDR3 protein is CASSFLSRGQPQHF. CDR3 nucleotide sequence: TGTGCCAGCAGTTTCTTGTCCAGAGGTCAGCCCCAGCATTTT.

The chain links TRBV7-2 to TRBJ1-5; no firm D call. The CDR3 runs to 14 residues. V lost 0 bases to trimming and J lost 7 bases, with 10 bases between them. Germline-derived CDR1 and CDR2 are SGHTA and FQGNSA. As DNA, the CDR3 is TGTGCCAGCAGCTTAGCCCGGGGAGGGCAGCCCCAGCATTTT. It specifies CASSLARGGQPQHF.

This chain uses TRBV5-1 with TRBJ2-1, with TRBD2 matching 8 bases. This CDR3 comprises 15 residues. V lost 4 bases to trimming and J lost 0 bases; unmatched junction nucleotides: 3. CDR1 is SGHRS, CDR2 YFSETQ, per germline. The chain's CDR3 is CASSLSGISYNEQFF. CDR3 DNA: TGCGCCAGCAGCCTTAGCGGGATCTCCTACAATGAGCAGTTCTTC. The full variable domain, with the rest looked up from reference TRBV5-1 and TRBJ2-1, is KAGVTQTPRYLIKTRGQQVTLSCSPISGHRSVSWYQQTPGQGLQFLFEYFSETQRNKGNFPGRFSGRQFSNSRSEMNVSTLELGDSALYLCASSLSGISYNEQFFGPGTRLTVL.

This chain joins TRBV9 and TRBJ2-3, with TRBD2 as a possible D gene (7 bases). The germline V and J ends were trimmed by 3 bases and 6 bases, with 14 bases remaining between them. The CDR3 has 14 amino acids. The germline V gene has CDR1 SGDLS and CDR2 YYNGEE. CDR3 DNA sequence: TGTGCCAGCAGCGAGGGGGGGCGAGTTGATACGCAGTATTTT. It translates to CASSEGGRVDTQYF.

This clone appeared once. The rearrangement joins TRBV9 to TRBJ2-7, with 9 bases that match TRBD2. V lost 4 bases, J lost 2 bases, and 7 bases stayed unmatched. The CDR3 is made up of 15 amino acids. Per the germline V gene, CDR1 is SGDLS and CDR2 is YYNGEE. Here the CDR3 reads CASSPRLAATYEQYF. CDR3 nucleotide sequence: TGTGCCAGCAGCCCACGACTAGCGGCAACCTACGAGCAGTACTTC.

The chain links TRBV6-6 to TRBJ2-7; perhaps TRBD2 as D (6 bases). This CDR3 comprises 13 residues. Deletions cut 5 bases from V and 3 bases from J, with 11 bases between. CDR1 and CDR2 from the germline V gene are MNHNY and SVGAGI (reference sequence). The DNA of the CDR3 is TGTGCCAGCAGTAGGGAGGCGAGCTACGAGCAGTACTTC. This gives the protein CASSREASYEQYF.

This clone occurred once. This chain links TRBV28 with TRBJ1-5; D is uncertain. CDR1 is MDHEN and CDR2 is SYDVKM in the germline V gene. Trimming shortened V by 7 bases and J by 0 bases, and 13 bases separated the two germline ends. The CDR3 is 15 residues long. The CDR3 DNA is TGTGCCAGCATCTCCGCCCTCTATAGCAATCAGCCCCAGCATTTT. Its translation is CASISALYSNQPQHF.

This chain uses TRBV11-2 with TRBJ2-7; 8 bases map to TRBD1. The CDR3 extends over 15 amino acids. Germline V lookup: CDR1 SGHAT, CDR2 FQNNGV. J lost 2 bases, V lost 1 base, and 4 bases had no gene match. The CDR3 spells CASSLGDRGPYEQYF. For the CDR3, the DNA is TGTGCCAGCAGCTTAGGAGACAGGGGCCCCTACGAGCAGTACTTC.

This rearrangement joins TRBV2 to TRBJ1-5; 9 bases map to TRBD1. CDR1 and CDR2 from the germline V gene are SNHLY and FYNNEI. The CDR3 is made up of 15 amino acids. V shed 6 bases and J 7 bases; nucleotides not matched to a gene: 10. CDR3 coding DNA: TGTGCCAGCAGCGGAACCGGGACAGGGTTCCAGCCCCAGCATTTT. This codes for CASSGTGTGFQPQHF.

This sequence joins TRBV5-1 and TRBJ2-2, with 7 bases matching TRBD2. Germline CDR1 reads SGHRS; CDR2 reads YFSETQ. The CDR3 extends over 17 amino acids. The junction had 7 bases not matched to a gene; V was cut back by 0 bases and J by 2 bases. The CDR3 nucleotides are TGCGCCAGCAGCTTGGCCGAAGTAGCGGGCAACACCGGGGAGCTGTTTTTT. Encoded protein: CASSLAEVAGNTGELFF.

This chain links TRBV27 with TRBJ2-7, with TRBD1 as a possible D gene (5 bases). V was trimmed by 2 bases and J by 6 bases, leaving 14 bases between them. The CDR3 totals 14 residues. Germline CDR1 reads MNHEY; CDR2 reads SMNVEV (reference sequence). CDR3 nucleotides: TGTGCCAGCAGTTTAGCTCAGGGAACGCGCGAGCAGTACTTC. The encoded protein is CASSLAQGTREQYF.

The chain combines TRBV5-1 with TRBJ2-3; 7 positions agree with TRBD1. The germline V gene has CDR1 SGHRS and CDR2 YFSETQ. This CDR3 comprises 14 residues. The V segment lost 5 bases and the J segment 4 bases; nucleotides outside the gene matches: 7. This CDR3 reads CASSWTGEADTQYF. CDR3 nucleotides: TGCGCCAGCAGTTGGACAGGAGAGGCAGATACGCAGTATTTT.

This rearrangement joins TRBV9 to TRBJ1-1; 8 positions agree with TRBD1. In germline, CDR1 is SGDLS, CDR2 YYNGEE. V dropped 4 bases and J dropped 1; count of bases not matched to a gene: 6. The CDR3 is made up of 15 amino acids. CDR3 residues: CASSSSRGRNTEAFF. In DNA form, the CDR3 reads TGTGCCAGCAGCTCGTCCAGGGGGCGGAACACTGAAGCTTTCTTT.

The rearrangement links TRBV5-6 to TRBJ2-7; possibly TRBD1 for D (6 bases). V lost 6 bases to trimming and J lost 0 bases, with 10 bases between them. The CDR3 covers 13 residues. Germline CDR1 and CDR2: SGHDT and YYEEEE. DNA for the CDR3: TGTGCCAGCAACCCGACAGGCTCCTACGAGCAGTACTTC. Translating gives CASNPTGSYEQYF.

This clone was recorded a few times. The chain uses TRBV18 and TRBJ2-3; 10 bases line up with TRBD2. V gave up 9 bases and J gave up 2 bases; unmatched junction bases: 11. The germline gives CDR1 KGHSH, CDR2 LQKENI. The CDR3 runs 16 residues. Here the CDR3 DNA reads TGTGCCAGTTCGCCCACAGCGGGGGGGCACACAGATACGCAGTATTTT. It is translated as CASSPTAGGHTDTQYF.

CDR3 nucleotides: TGTGCCAGCAGCTTTTATGAGCAGTACTTC. This encodes CASSFYEQYF. The chain has TRBV11-2 and TRBJ2-7, with unresolved D. The CDR3 runs 10 residues. V was trimmed by 3 bases and J by 7 bases, leaving 4 bases between them. Germline CDR1 is SGHAT and CDR2 is FQNNGV.

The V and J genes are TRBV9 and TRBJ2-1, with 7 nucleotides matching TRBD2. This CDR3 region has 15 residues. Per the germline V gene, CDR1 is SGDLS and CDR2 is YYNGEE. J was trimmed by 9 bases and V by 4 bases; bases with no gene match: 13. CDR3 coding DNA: TGTGCCAGCAGCCCCAGCGGGACCCCCCCGGGTGAGCAGTTCTTC. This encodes CASSPSGTPPGEQFF. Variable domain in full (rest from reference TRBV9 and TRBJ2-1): DSGVTQTPKHLITATGQRVTLRCSPRSGDLSVYWYQQSLDQGLQFLIQYYNGEERAKGNILERFSAQQFPDLHSELNLSSLELGDSALYFCASSPSGTPPGEQFFGPGTRLTVL.

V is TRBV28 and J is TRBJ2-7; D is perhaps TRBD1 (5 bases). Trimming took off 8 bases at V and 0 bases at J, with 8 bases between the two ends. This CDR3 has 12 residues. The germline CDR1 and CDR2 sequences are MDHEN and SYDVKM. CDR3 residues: CASATDSYEQYF. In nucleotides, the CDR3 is TGTGCCAGCGCGACAGACTCCTACGAGCAGTACTTC.

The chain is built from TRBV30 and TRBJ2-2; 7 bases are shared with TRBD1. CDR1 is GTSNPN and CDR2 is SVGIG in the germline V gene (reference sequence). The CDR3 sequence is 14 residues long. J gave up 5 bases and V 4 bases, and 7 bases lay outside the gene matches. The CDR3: CAWIRDSLTGELFF. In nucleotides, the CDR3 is TGTGCCTGGATCCGGGACAGTTTAACCGGGGAGCTGTTTTTT. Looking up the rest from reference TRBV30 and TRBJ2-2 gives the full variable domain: SQTIHQWPATLVQPVGSPLSLECTVEGTSNPNLYWYRQAAGRGLQLLFYSVGIGQISSEVPQNLSASRPQDRQFILSSKKLLLSDSGFYLCAWIRDSLTGELFFGEGSRLTVL.

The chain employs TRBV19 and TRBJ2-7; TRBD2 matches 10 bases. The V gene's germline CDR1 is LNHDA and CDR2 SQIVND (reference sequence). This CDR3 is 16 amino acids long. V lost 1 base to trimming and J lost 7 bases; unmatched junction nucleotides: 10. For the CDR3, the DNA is TGTGCCAGTAGTATAGGGTACCTAGCGGGAGTGGAGGAGCAGTACTTC. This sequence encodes CASSIGYLAGVEEQYF.

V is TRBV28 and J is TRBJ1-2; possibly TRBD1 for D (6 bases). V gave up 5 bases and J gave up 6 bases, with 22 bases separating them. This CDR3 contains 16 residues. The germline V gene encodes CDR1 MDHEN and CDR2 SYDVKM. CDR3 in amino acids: CASSAQTGENGNGYTF. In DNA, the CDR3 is TGTGCCAGCAGTGCCCAGACAGGCGAGAACGGAAATGGCTACACCTTC.

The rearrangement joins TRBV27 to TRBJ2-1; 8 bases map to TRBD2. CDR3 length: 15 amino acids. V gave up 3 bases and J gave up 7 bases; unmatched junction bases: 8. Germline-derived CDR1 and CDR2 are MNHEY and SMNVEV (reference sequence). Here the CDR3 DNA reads TGTGCCAGCAGTTTGATGGCGGGAGGAATAAATGAGCAGTTCTTC. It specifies CASSLMAGGINEQFF.